The sequence of this T cell receptor beta chain was determined in a study of cytomegalovirus exposure and HLA in healthy donors. Study information: Approximately 170 million T cells yielded 110 million or so unique TCR beta sequences in earlier analysis.

PCR employed 60 Vbeta and 13 Jbeta primers. Original analysis: Later work found 80 million or so unique TCR beta chains, with approximately 12 million shared. Data came from immunoSEQ multiplex PCR; TCRdb stores just in-frame clones and leaves some out. V and J calls and clone size are given by that table; D and trimming were obtained from the DNA. The sample holds more than 150,000 clones, 60% to 85% seen once. Points on this clone: What it binds is not known.

Study-wide results and limits: The classifier reportedly diagnosed cytomegalovirus status with high specificity and sensitivity. After further analysis at a later stage, roughly 16,000 TCR beta sequences were associated with HLA alleles at 0.05 false discovery rate.

The CDR3 is 15 amino acids. Germline CDR1 is SGHRS and CDR2 is YFSETQ. Trimming took 0 bases from V and 1 from J; bases not matched to a gene: 2. Sequences were obtained from PBMCs. The gene calls are TRBV5-1 and TRBJ2-7; 9 bases are a match to TRBD1. The TCR originated in a man aged 18 to 30 in good health and CMV-seronegative. The chain's CDR3 is CASSLGGTGSYEQYF. In DNA form, the CDR3 reads TGCGCCAGCAGCTTGGGTGGGACAGGGTCCTACGAGCAGTACTTC.